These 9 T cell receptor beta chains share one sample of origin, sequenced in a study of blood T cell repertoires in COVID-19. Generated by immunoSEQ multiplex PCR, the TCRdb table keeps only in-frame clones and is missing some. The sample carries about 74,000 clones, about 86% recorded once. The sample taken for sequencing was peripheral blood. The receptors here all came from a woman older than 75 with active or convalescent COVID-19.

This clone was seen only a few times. CDR3 nucleotide sequence: TGTGCCAGCAGCGCCATGGCTGCGGGGAACACTGAAGCTTTCTTT. This gives the protein CASSAMAAGNTEAFF. The chain combines TRBV5-6 with TRBJ1-1, with D unclear. Germline CDR1 SGHDT, CDR2 YYEEEE. This CDR3 has 15 amino acids. Trimming took 4 bases from V and 1 from J, leaving 14 bases between them.

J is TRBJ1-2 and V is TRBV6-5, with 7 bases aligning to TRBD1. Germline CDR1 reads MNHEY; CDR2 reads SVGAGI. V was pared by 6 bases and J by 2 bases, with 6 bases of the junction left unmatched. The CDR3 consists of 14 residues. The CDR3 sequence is CASRRTGKNYGYTF. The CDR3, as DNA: TGTGCCAGCAGACGGACAGGAAAAAACTATGGCTACACCTTC.

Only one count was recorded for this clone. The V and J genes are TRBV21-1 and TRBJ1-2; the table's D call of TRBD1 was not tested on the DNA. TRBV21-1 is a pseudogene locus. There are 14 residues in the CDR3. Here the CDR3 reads CASSKETTQRGYTF. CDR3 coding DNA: TGTGCCAGCAGCAAAGAGACAACCCAGAGAGGCTACACCTTC.

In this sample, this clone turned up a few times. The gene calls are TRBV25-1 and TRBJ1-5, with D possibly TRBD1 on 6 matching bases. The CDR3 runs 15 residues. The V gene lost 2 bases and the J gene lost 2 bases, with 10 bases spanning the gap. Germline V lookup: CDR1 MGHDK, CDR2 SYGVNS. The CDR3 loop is CASSEGQLGNQPQHF. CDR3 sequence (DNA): TGTGCCAGCAGTGAAGGACAGCTGGGCAATCAGCCCCAGCATTTT.

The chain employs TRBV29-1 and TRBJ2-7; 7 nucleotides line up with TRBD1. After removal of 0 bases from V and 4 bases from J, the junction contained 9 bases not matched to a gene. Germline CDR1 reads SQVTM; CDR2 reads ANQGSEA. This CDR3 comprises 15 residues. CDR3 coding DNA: TGCAGCGTTGAAGATAAGGAACAGGGGTGGTACGAGCAGTACTTC. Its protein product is CSVEDKEQGWYEQYF.

The CDR3 DNA follows: TGTGCCAGCAGTTCCCTCGGGGCGGGGGGAAACACCATATATTTT. Translation: CASSSLGAGGNTIYF. This chain links TRBV27 with TRBJ1-3; D perhaps matches TRBD1 (5 bases). The CDR3 contains 15 residues. The V gene lost 4 bases and the J gene lost 4 bases, with 14 bases spanning the gap. Looked up from germline, CDR1 is MNHEY and CDR2 is SMNVEV (reference sequence).

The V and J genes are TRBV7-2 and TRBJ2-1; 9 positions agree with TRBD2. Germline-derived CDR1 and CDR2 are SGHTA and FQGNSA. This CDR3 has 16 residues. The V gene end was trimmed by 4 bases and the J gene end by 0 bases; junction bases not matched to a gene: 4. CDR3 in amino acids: CASSSGLARSYNEQFF. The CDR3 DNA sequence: TGTGCCAGCAGCTCCGGACTAGCGCGCTCCTACAATGAGCAGTTCTTC.

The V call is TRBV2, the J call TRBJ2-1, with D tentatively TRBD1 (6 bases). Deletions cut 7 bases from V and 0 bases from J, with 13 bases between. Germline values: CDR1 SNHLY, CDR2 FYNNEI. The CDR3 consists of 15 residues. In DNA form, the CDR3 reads TGTGCCAGCACCGGACAGTTCAGCTCCTACAATGAGCAGTTCTTC. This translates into CASTGQFSSYNEQFF.

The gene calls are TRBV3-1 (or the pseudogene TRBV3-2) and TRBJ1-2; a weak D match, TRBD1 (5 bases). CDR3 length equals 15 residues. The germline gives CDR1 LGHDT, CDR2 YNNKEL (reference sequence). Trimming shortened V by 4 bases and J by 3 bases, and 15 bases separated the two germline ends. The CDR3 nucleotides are TGTGCCAGCAGCCCGAAGGGCAGGGTAGACTATGGCTACACCTTC. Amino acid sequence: CASSPKGRVDYGYTF.